One sample yielded the 27 T cell receptor beta chains listed below, sequenced in a study of regulatory T cells in long-lasting Graves disease. Time point of the sample: newly diagnosed GD, antithyroid drugs for less than 3 months. There was RNA extracted from PBMCs, and the TCR library was made from it. Library construction for TCR beta used iRepertoire HTBI primers and Arm-PCR of CDR3 regions. TCRdb passed the multiplex PCR reads through MiXCR, listing each CDR3 protein once. Counted here are about 620,000 distinct CDR3 sequences, about 16% occurring once; the ten biggest clones make up about 18%. The same sample was also used in a study of T cells in Graves' hyperthyroidism and ophthalmopathy.

The sequencing used peripheral blood mononuclear cells (PBMCs), collected at new diagnosis, from a patient treated with antithyroid drugs. The receptors stem from a woman under 40 with Graves disease.

This clonotype showed up just once. A much bigger clone sits one base away, suggesting this may be a read error. The chain couples TRBV6-5 to TRBJ1-3; no reliable D call. Germline V gives CDR1 MNHEY, CDR2 SVGAGI. The CDR3 is made up of 17 amino acids. The CDR3 DNA reads as TGTGCCAGCAGTTACTCGAGTACAGTCACATCTGTAAACACCATATATTTT. Translation: CASSYSSTVTSVNTIYF.

At least ten counts were recorded for this clonotype. The chain carries TRBV10-3 and TRBJ2-7; 11 bases match TRBD1. With 8 bases clipped from V and 3 bases from J, the junction kept 9 bases outside the gene matches. Germline-derived CDR1 and CDR2 are ENHRY and SYGVKD. The CDR3 runs to 15 residues. CDR3 nucleotides: TGTGCCATCGCCAACCAGGGACAGGGGGACTACGAGCAGTACTTC. As protein: CAIANQGQGDYEQYF.

V and J are TRBV19 and TRBJ2-3; 7 bases line up with TRBD1. This CDR3 is 13 amino acids long. V lost 7 bases, J lost 8 bases, and 9 bases stayed unmatched. Germline assignment: CDR1 LNHDA and CDR2 SQIVND (reference sequence). CDR3 in amino acids: CASTLTGPGTQYF. DNA for the CDR3: TGTGCCAGTACCTTGACAGGGCCCGGTACGCAGTATTTT.

This clonotype was seen at least ten times. The chain employs TRBV7-3 and TRBJ2-2, with D maybe TRBD2 (5 bases). The CDR3 has 15 amino acids. CDR1 is SGHTA, CDR2 FQGTGA, per germline. Trimming cost V 6 bases and J 3 bases, with 14 bases left between them. This CDR3 reads CASSRWERHTGELFF. The CDR3 region has the DNA TGTGCCAGCAGTAGGTGGGAGCGGCACACCGGGGAGCTGTTTTTT.

The table lists this clonotype with many counts. The chain recombines TRBV11-1 with TRBJ2-3; TRBD2 agrees at 10 bases. CDR1 is SGHAT, CDR2 FQDESV, per germline (reference sequence). The V segment lost 3 bases and the J segment 2 bases; nucleotides outside the gene matches: 2. The CDR3 runs to 15 residues. CDR3 region: CASSFGLAVTDTQYF. In DNA, the CDR3 is TGTGCCAGCAGCTTCGGACTAGCGGTCACAGATACGCAGTATTTT.

The table lists this clonotype with a few counts. The chain couples TRBV13 to TRBJ2-7, with TRBD1 identical over 8 bases. Germline loops: CDR1 PRHDT, CDR2 FYEKMQ (reference sequence). J gave up 8 bases and V 4 bases, and 10 bases lay outside the gene matches. CDR3 length equals 14 residues. Written as DNA, the CDR3 is TGTGCCAGCAGCTCACCGGGACAGGTTCATCAGCAGTACTTC. Protein sequence: CASSSPGQVHQQYF.

The chain has TRBV29-1 and TRBJ2-3; 7 bases are shared with TRBD1. CDR3 length: 16 amino acids. The germline V gene encodes CDR1 SQVTM and CDR2 ANQGSEA. V dropped 7 bases and J dropped 0; count of bases not matched to a gene: 13. Written as DNA, the CDR3 is TGCAGCGGAGCGGATTCATGGACAGGTAGCACAGATACGCAGTATTTT. The encoded protein is CSGADSWTGSTDTQYF.

This clonotype appeared many times. The chain links TRBV14 to TRBJ1-1, with a weak D call TRBD1 (5 bases). V shed 4 bases and J shed 2 bases, with 8 bases lying between them. Germline lookup yields CDR1 SGHDN and CDR2 FVKESK. The CDR3 extends over 13 amino acids. CDR3 coding DNA: TGTGCCAGCAGCCGGGACCCCAACACTGAAGCTTTCTTT. This translates into CASSRDPNTEAFF.

This clonotype was detected ten times or more. The gene calls are TRBV2 and TRBJ2-5, with TRBD1 as a possible D gene (5 bases). CDR3 length equals 13 residues. Germline CDR1 is SNHLY and CDR2 is FYNNEI. V was pared by 7 bases and J by 0 bases, with 9 bases between. CDR3: CASKQGYQETQYF. The CDR3 region has the DNA TGTGCCAGCAAGCAGGGCTACCAAGAGACCCAGTACTTC.

This clonotype was counted at least ten times. The CDR3 loop reads CASSQWTGRNEKLFF. CDR3 nucleotide sequence: TGTGCCAGCAGCCAGTGGACAGGACGTAATGAAAAACTGTTTTTT. The chain links TRBV11-2 to TRBJ1-4; TRBD1 aligns across 7 bases. CDR3 length equals 15 residues. With V trimmed by 5 bases and J by 4 bases, 7 bases remained unmatched. Germline V gene data show CDR1 as SGHAT and CDR2 as FQNNGV.

The genes are TRBV20-1 and TRBJ2-5; 13 bases match TRBD2. The CDR3 spans 16 residues. Per the germline V gene, CDR1 is DFQATT and CDR2 is SNEGSKA (reference sequence). Germline trimming cut 5 bases from V and 3 bases from J; bases unmatched to any gene: 9. The CDR3 DNA is TGCAGTGCTGGGGAGGGGGGACTAGCGGGAAAAGAGACCCAGTACTTC. As protein: CSAGEGGLAGKETQYF.

This clonotype has a handful of counts. The chain carries TRBV7-9 and TRBJ2-1; 10 bases match TRBD1. CDR3 length equals 14 residues. After removal of 7 bases from V and 8 bases from J, the junction contained 8 bases not matched to a gene. Germline V CDR1 and CDR2: SEHNR, FQNEAQ (reference sequence). The chain's CDR3 is CASTVGTGEYEQFF. The DNA of the CDR3 is TGTGCCAGCACCGTCGGGACAGGGGAGTATGAGCAGTTCTTC.

This clonotype has a count of ten or more. This chain joins TRBV28 and TRBJ1-6, with a tentative D call TRBD1 (5 bases). CDR1 is MDHEN, CDR2 SYDVKM, per germline. The CDR3 loop spans 16 amino acids. V lost 3 bases and J 7 bases, leaving 16 bases between the germline ends. CDR3 protein: CASSLARWGGNSPLHF. Written as DNA, the CDR3 is TGTGCCAGCAGTTTGGCGCGCTGGGGCGGGAATTCACCCCTCCACTTT.

The V gene is TRBV24-1, the J gene TRBJ1-5; D unclear. V dropped 2 bases and J dropped 0 bases, with 4 bases sitting between them. CDR1 KGHDR and CDR2 SFDVKD come from the germline V gene. The CDR3 contains 14 residues. CDR3 sequence reads: CATSDSDSNQPQHF. CDR3 in DNA: TGTGCCACCAGTGATTCAGATAGCAATCAGCCCCAGCATTTT.

In this sample, this clonotype turned up many times. The rearrangement joins TRBV2 to TRBJ1-5, with D possibly matching TRBD1 (5 bases). The CDR3 is 12 amino acids. Germline CDR1 is SNHLY and CDR2 is FYNNEI. V was clipped by 9 bases and J by 2 bases, with 8 bases between them. The CDR3 here is CASGGGNQPQHF. CDR3 bases: TGTGCCAGTGGGGGGGGCAATCAGCCCCAGCATTTT.

The rearrangement joins TRBV30 to TRBJ1-6; D is unclear. Between the trimmed V and J ends, which lost 3 bases and 13 bases, there was a span of 16 bases. The CDR3 has 13 residues. CDR1 and CDR2 (germline): GTSNPN, SVGIG (reference sequence). CDR3 region: CAWSSSLPFPLHF. CDR3 in DNA: TGTGCCTGGAGCTCCTCTCTGCCCTTCCCCCTCCACTTT.

This clonotype has a count of ten or more. V gene TRBV12-3 or TRBV12-4 combines with J gene TRBJ1-6; 10 bases match TRBD1. Trimming cost V 6 bases and J 9 bases; bases outside gene matches: 11. This CDR3 is built from 16 residues. CDR3 nucleotides: TGTGCCAGCAGCCACGGACCGGGACAGGGGAGTTCACCCCTCCACTTT. Protein: CASSHGPGQGSSPLHF.

The chain combines TRBV20-1 with TRBJ1-6, with 11 bases that match TRBD1. J was trimmed by 4 bases and V by 6 bases; bases with no gene match: 14. The V gene's germline CDR1 is DFQATT and CDR2 SNEGSKA (reference sequence). CDR3 size: 18 residues. The DNA of the CDR3 is TGCAGTGCCCCAGAGGGGACAGGGGGTTTTTGGTATAATTCACCCCTCCACTTT. Residues: CSAPEGTGGFWYNSPLHF.

This clonotype was counted a few times. The chain couples TRBV20-1 to TRBJ2-5; weak D call: TRBD2 (5 bases). Per the germline V gene, CDR1 is DFQATT and CDR2 is SNEGSKA (reference sequence). V gave up 3 bases and J gave up 5 bases, with 13 bases separating them. CDR3 length: 13 residues. In DNA form, the CDR3 reads TGCAGTGCTAGGACCTGGACTTTCGAGACCCAGTACTTC. Encoded protein: CSARTWTFETQYF.

Comment on this clonotype: The junction departs from germline at one end; a sequencing error may be responsible. The J gene is TRBJ1-1, the V gene TRBV30; the match to TRBD1 covers 9 bases. The CDR3 loop spans 14 amino acids. CDR1 is GTSNPN, CDR2 SVGIG, per germline (reference sequence). CDR3 coding DNA: TGTGCCTGGAGTGTACTTGGGACAGGGACGCGGAAGCTCTTT. It yields the protein CAWSVLGTGTRKLF.

This clonotype was detected ten times or more. The chain carries TRBV20-1 and TRBJ1-1, with 8 nucleotides matching TRBD1. The CDR3 loop spans 16 amino acids. Germline CDR1 is DFQATT and CDR2 is SNEGSKA (reference sequence). Trimming at V came to 6 bases and at J to 0 bases, leaving 12 bases not matched to a gene. Here the CDR3 reads CSARPGQAGLNTEAFF. DNA of the CDR3: TGCAGTGCCCGTCCGGGACAGGCGGGTTTGAACACTGAAGCTTTCTTT.

This clonotype was counted only a few times. The chain uses TRBV19 and TRBJ2-2, with 7 bases lining up with TRBD1. The V gene end was trimmed by 3 bases and the J gene end by 7 bases; junction bases not matched to a gene: 5. The CDR3 has 14 amino acids. Germline V gene sequence: CDR1 LNHDA, CDR2 SQIVND (reference sequence). DNA for the CDR3: TGTGCCAGTAGTATGACAGGGTTGTTCGGGGAGCTGTTTTTT. Translation: CASSMTGLFGELFF.

Ten or more counts support this clonotype. The CDR3 bases are TGTGCCAGCCACGGACTAGCGGGAGGAAATTTGGGCGAGCAGTACTTC. Translating gives CASHGLAGGNLGEQYF. The V gene is TRBV6-1, the J gene TRBJ2-7, with TRBD2 matching over 14 bases. The CDR3 is 16 residues long. CDR1 and CDR2 (germline): MNHNS, SASEGT. Trimming took 8 bases from V and 6 from J; bases not matched to a gene: 12.

The CDR3 DNA reads as TGTGCCAGCAGTTTGTGGGGCCCCACTGAAGCTTTCTTT. Translation: CASSLWGPTEAFF. V usage is TRBV28 and J usage is TRBJ1-1, with D maybe TRBD1 (5 bases). Trimming removed 3 bases from V and 4 bases from J, with 9 bases in between. CDR1 and CDR2 from the germline V gene are MDHEN and SYDVKM. The CDR3 is made up of 13 amino acids.

This clonotype came up many times. The V call is TRBV27, the J call TRBJ2-7, with TRBD2 as a possible D gene (6 bases). The length of the CDR3 is 14 residues. Trimming took 4 bases from V and 0 from J, leaving 10 bases between them. The germline V gene encodes CDR1 MNHEY and CDR2 SMNVEV (reference sequence). The chain's CDR3 is CASSSGVGSYEQYF. DNA of the CDR3: TGTGCCAGCAGTTCGGGAGTTGGCTCCTACGAGCAGTACTTC.

The chain combines TRBV4-2 with TRBJ2-3; D possibly matches TRBD1 or TRBD2 (5 bases each). The CDR3 length is 14 residues. V lost 5 bases, J lost 2 bases, and 11 bases lay in between. Germline V CDR1 and CDR2: LGHNA, YNFKEQ. DNA for the CDR3: TGTGCCAGCAGCGACCGGGACGACACAGATACGCAGTATTTT. Residues: CASSDRDDTDTQYF.

This rearrangement joins TRBV2 to TRBJ2-1, with 12 bases lining up with TRBD2. From germline, CDR1 is SNHLY and CDR2 FYNNEI. The CDR3 spans 14 residues. J lost 4 bases, V lost 8 bases, and 3 bases had no gene match. CDR3 sequence: CASQGLAGYNEQFF. The CDR3 DNA sequence: TGTGCCAGCCAGGGACTAGCGGGTTACAATGAGCAGTTCTTC.